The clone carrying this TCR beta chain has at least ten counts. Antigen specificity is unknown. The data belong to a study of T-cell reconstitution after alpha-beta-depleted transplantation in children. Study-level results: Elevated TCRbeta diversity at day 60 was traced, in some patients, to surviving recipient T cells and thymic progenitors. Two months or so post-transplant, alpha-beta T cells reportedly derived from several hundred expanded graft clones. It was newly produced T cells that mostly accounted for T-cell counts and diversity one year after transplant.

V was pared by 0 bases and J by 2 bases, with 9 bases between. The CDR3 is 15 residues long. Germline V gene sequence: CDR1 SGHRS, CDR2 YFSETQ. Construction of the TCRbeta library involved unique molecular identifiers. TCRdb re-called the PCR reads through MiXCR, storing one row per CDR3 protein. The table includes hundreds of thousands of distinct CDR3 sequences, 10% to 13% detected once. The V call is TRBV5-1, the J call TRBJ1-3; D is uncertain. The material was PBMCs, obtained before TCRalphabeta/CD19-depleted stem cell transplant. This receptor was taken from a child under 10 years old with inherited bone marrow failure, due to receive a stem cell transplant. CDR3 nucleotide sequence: TGCGCCAGCAGCTTGGCGCAGACTACTGGAAACACCATATATTTT. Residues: CASSLAQTTGNTIYF.